The sequence of this T cell receptor (beta chain) was determined in a study of T cell responses to AZD1222 COVID-19 vaccine. Of note for this clone: The antigen is undetermined.

CDR1 and CDR2 from the germline V gene are SGHVS and FQNEAQ. The CDR3 length is 16 residues. V shed 0 bases and J 10 bases; nucleotides not matched to a gene: 8. Study results and caveats: Donors skewed white British and female; clonal diversity was possibly underestimated. Seropositive status at baseline applied to only five to seven AZD1222 recipients.

Profiled with immunoSEQ multiplex PCR; TCRdb holds only in-frame clones, not every one. Found here are approximately 130,000 clones, 90% to 95% of them singletons; the top ten hold 1.6%. The sequence was obtained from an adult in good health. The rearrangement joins TRBV7-8 to TRBJ1-6; 8 bases map to TRBD1. Sequencing was performed on peripheral blood, taken on day 0 of AZD1222 vaccination. Here the CDR3 reads CASSLAPGQEVSPLHF. The CDR3, as DNA: TGTGCCAGCAGCTTAGCCCCGGGACAGGAAGTGTCACCCCTCCACTTT.